This TCR beta chain came from a study of blood T cell repertoires in COVID-19. From germline, CDR1 is GTSNPN and CDR2 SVGIG (reference sequence). V was trimmed by 2 bases and J by 2 bases, leaving 12 bases between them. This CDR3 has 14 residues. As originally analysed: The assay estimated nucleated cells by amplifying reference gene primers. Data came from immunoSEQ multiplex PCR; TCRdb stores just in-frame clones and leaves some out. The DNA gave D and trimming, while V, J and clone size come from that table. The sample lists over 250,000 clones, about 88% occurring once. This chain links TRBV30 with TRBJ1-1, with D possibly being TRBD1 (6 bases). The origin of this receptor is a human donor with COVID-19, enrolled during active disease. The donor label of this sample is uncertain. The sample consisted of peripheral blood. Here the CDR3 reads CAWSRLGTNTEAFF. CDR3 DNA sequence: TGTGCCTGGAGTCGTCTCGGGACAAACACTGAAGCTTTCTTT.